The 17 T cell receptor beta chains given below trace back to one sample, sequenced in a study of identifying expanded T cells in peripheral blood. Measured with immunoSEQ multiplex PCR; TCRdb has only the in-frame clones, and not every one. This sample has roughly 78,000 clones; 90% occur once, and the top ten carry 3.3%. Sequenced input: blood. All receptors come from a person aged 18 to 75 in good health.

V and J are TRBV2 and TRBJ2-7; 10 nucleotides agree with TRBD1. Germline V gene data show CDR1 as SNHLY and CDR2 as FYNNEI. This CDR3 has 13 amino acids. After removal of 6 bases from V and 11 bases from J, the junction contained 10 bases not matched to a gene. Written as DNA, the CDR3 is TGTGCCAGCAGGCTGGACAGGGGGTTTGGAGAGTACTTC. This sequence encodes CASRLDRGFGEYF.

This chain connects TRBV6-6 to TRBJ2-1, with TRBD1 identical over 9 bases. The V and J ends lost 4 bases and 5 bases, in that order; junction bases with no gene match: 6. Germline-derived CDR1 and CDR2 are MNHNY and SVGAGI (reference sequence). This CDR3 region has 15 residues. The CDR3 sequence is CASSLRQGENNEQFF. The CDR3 coding sequence is TGTGCCAGCAGTTTACGACAGGGGGAAAACAATGAGCAGTTCTTC.

The CDR3 spells CASVQTSGGTYEQYF. CDR3 DNA: TGTGCTAGTGTCCAGACTAGCGGGGGGACCTACGAGCAGTACTTC. The rearrangement uses TRBV12-5 and TRBJ2-7; 13 bases agree with TRBD2. Looked up from germline, CDR1 is LGHNT and CDR2 is FRNRAP. The CDR3 consists of 15 residues. V dropped 7 bases and J dropped 2; count of bases not matched to a gene: 5.

The chain is built from TRBV6-1 and TRBJ2-7; the D is unclear. CDR3 size: 16 residues. V gave up 4 bases and J gave up 0 bases, with 16 bases separating them. Germline-derived CDR1 and CDR2 are MNHNS and SASEGT. The CDR3 DNA is TGTGCCAGCAGTGCTCAAGGCCGGGCAGGCTCCTACGAGCAGTACTTC. Residues: CASSAQGRAGSYEQYF.

The chain combines TRBV7-8 with TRBJ1-4, with 9 bases matching TRBD1. Germline CDR1 is SGHVS and CDR2 is FQNEAQ. The CDR3 has 15 residues. The ends lost 5 bases at V and 7 bases at J; junction bases unmatched: 8. CDR3 region: CASSARGTGFEKLFF. In DNA, the CDR3 is TGTGCCAGCAGCGCCCGGGGGACAGGGTTTGAAAAACTGTTTTTT. Using reference TRBV7-8 and TRBJ1-4 for the parts outside the CDR3, the full variable domain is GAGVSQSPRYKVAKRGQDVALRCDPISGHVSLFWYQQALGQGPEFLTYFQNEAQLDKSGLPSDRFFAERPEGSVSTLKIQRTQQEDSAVYLCASSARGTGFEKLFFGSGTQLSVL.

The chain is built from TRBV6-6 and TRBJ2-3; no definite D call. V dropped 0 bases and J dropped 2 bases, with 6 bases sitting between them. In germline, CDR1 is MNHNY, CDR2 SVGAGI (reference sequence). There are 14 residues in the CDR3. The CDR3 spells CASSYSQPTDTQYF. CDR3 bases: TGTGCCAGCAGTTACTCCCAGCCCACAGATACGCAGTATTTT.

This clone was detected only a few times. The chain combines TRBV9 with TRBJ1-1; weak D call: TRBD1 (5 bases). Trimming removed 0 bases from V and 8 bases from J, with 20 bases in between. Germline V CDR1 and CDR2: SGDLS, YYNGEE. CDR3 size: 16 residues. The CDR3 region is CASSVAVDGGRGEAFF. The CDR3 coding sequence is TGTGCCAGCAGCGTAGCAGTAGATGGGGGAAGAGGAGAAGCTTTCTTT.

This chain connects TRBV11-2 to TRBJ1-2; weak D call: TRBD1 (6 bases). The ends were cut back, 5 bases at V and 2 bases at J, with 9 bases in the middle. This CDR3 has 13 amino acids. Looked up from germline, CDR1 is SGHAT and CDR2 is FQNNGV. CDR3 residues: CASSPDRNYGYTF. CDR3 bases: TGTGCCAGCAGCCCGGACAGAAACTATGGCTACACCTTC.

The J gene is TRBJ1-2, the V gene TRBV6-5, with unresolved D. Germline lookup yields CDR1 MNHEY and CDR2 SVGAGI. The length of the CDR3 is 15 residues. Trimming removed 0 bases from V and 2 bases from J, with 10 bases in between. This CDR3 reads CASSYSAGTNYGYTF. CDR3 DNA: TGTGCCAGCAGTTACTCGGCAGGTACGAACTATGGCTACACCTTC.

CDR3: CASSRSAHSYEQYF. CDR3 DNA: TGTGCCAGCAGCCGGAGCGCCCACTCCTACGAGCAGTACTTC. The genes are TRBV7-8 and TRBJ2-7; D is unresolved. The V end lost 5 bases, the J end lost 0 bases, and 11 bases lay between the germline ends. The germline CDR1 and CDR2 sequences are SGHVS and FQNEAQ. The CDR3 is made up of 14 amino acids.

J is TRBJ1-2 and V is TRBV4-3; D call uncertain. The CDR3 runs to 13 residues. V gave up 0 bases and J gave up 2 bases, with 4 bases separating them. CDR1 and CDR2 from the germline V gene are LGHNA and YSLEER. In nucleotides, the CDR3 is TGCGCCAGCAGCCAAGATACGAACTATGGCTACACCTTC. Its protein is CASSQDTNYGYTF.

The chain joins TRBV11-2 to TRBJ1-1, with D hard to call. The CDR3 is made up of 14 amino acids. The germline V gene encodes CDR1 SGHAT and CDR2 FQNNGV. V was cut by 2 bases and J by 4 bases, with 11 bases left in between. The CDR3 DNA follows: TGTGCCAGCAGCTTATCTGAGGGCCGCACTGAAGCTTTCTTT. Encoded protein: CASSLSEGRTEAFF.

The chain recombines TRBV5-1 with TRBJ2-2; D possibly uses TRBD1 or TRBD2 (5 bases each). V shed 4 bases and J shed 1 base, with 14 bases lying between them. The CDR3 loop spans 16 amino acids. From germline, CDR1 is SGHRS and CDR2 YFSETQ. CDR3 sequence (DNA): TGCGCCAGCAGCCGGGATACAACAGGGAACACCGGGGAGCTGTTTTTT. Translated, it gives CASSRDTTGNTGELFF.

This clone has only a few counts. The V call is TRBV19, the J call TRBJ1-2; D gene ambiguous. V lost 7 bases to trimming and J lost 2 bases, with 11 bases between them. The CDR3 covers 13 residues. Germline V lookup: CDR1 LNHDA, CDR2 SQIVND (reference sequence). CDR3 in amino acids: CASKAGANYGYTF. The CDR3 nucleotides read TGTGCCAGTAAAGCGGGAGCCAACTATGGCTACACCTTC.

The V and J genes are TRBV19 and TRBJ2-7; possibly TRBD2 for D (5 bases). CDR1 and CDR2 (germline): LNHDA, SQIVND (reference sequence). This CDR3 is 13 amino acids long. V was pared by 5 bases and J by 3 bases, with 11 bases between. The CDR3, as DNA: TGTGCCAGTAGTCGCGGGCAGATCTACGAGCAGTACTTC. It yields the protein CASSRGQIYEQYF.

The CDR3 DNA reads as TGTGCCAGCAGTTTCGACAGGGGGTATGGCTACACCTTC. Translated: CASSFDRGYGYTF. The chain has TRBV27 and TRBJ1-2; TRBD1 matches at 9 bases. CDR1 is MNHEY and CDR2 is SMNVEV in the germline V gene (reference sequence). This CDR3 comprises 13 residues. V shed 3 bases, J shed 5 bases, and the junction held 1 base outside the gene matches.

The J gene is TRBJ2-2, the V gene TRBV7-6; no definite D call. The CDR3 covers 14 residues. Trimming took 5 bases from V and 1 from J, leaving 8 bases between them. Per germline, CDR1 SGHVS and CDR2 FNYEAQ. CDR3 nucleotides: TGTGCCAGCAGCCCCTTCAAGAACACCGGGGAGCTGTTTTTT. This encodes CASSPFKNTGELFF.